The 16 T cell receptor beta chains below all came from one sample that was sequenced in a study of control samples from healthy donors and cancer patients. This table comes from immunoSEQ multiplex PCR, and its TCRdb copy is limited to in-frame clones, with some not included. The sample lists some 120,000 clones; roughly nine tenths were seen once. Sample: blood. The receptors originated from a man aged 45-65 years in good health.

V gene TRBV24-1 combines with J gene TRBJ1-1; 9 bases fit TRBD1. V was pared by 2 bases and J by 1 base, with 7 bases of the junction left unmatched. This CDR3 spans 17 amino acids. In germline, CDR1 is KGHDR, CDR2 SFDVKD. The CDR3 loop is CATSDYWTGEGNTEAFF. CDR3 DNA: TGTGCCACCAGTGATTACTGGACAGGGGAAGGGAACACTGAAGCTTTCTTT.

This clone came up once. V is TRBV6-2 or TRBV6-3 and J is TRBJ1-2; TRBD1 matches 10 bases. The germline CDR1 and CDR2 sequences are MNHEY and SVGEGT. CDR3 length equals 14 residues. After removal of 6 bases from V and 8 bases from J, the junction contained 9 bases not matched to a gene. The CDR3 region has the DNA TGTGCCAGCAGCCTCCGACAGGGGGCAGGCGGCTACACCTTC. It encodes CASSLRQGAGGYTF.

This chain connects TRBV11-1 to TRBJ2-2; perhaps TRBD2 as D (6 bases). CDR1 and CDR2 (germline): SGHAT, FQDESV (reference sequence). This CDR3 region has 16 residues. Between the trimmed V and J ends, which lost 5 bases and 5 bases, there was a span of 18 bases. The CDR3 loop reads CASSPPSAGSTGELFF. For the CDR3, the DNA is TGTGCCAGCAGCCCGCCCTCGGCGGGAAGTACCGGGGAGCTGTTTTTT.

The gene calls are TRBV7-2 and TRBJ1-4; a weak D match, TRBD1 (5 bases). V gave up 5 bases and J gave up 0 bases, with 13 bases separating them. This CDR3 is built from 16 residues. The germline gives CDR1 SGHTA, CDR2 FQGNSA. The DNA of the CDR3 is TGTGCCAGCAGCCGGGACCAGCTTTCAACTAATGAAAAACTGTTTTTT. This translates into CASSRDQLSTNEKLFF.

In its sample, this clone was seen once. The V call is TRBV10-3, the J call TRBJ2-2; 7 bases line up with TRBD1. The CDR3 consists of 17 residues. The V segment lost 0 bases and the J segment 6 bases; nucleotides outside the gene matches: 10. CDR1 and CDR2 (germline): ENHRY, SYGVKD. The CDR3 spells CAISESLARGFAGELFF. CDR3 sequence (DNA): TGTGCCATCAGTGAGTCTCTGGCCAGGGGGTTTGCCGGGGAGCTGTTTTTT.

This chain connects TRBV7-2 to TRBJ1-3, with D possibly being TRBD1 (6 bases). Trimming shortened V by 0 bases and J by 0 bases, and 12 bases separated the two germline ends. Germline-derived CDR1 and CDR2 are SGHTA and FQGNSA. The CDR3 sequence is 17 residues long. The CDR3 region has the DNA TGTGCCAGCAGCTTAGCCGAACAGGGCTTCTCTGGAAACACCATATATTTT. It yields the protein CASSLAEQGFSGNTIYF.

V usage is TRBV7-6 and J usage is TRBJ2-7, with 9 bases aligning to TRBD1. The CDR3 length is 14 residues. J was trimmed by 4 bases and V by 1 base; bases with no gene match: 2. From germline, CDR1 is SGHVS and CDR2 FNYEAQ. The CDR3 loop is CASSLDGQGYEQYF. DNA for the CDR3: TGTGCCAGCAGCTTAGACGGACAGGGGTACGAGCAGTACTTC.

The gene calls are TRBV28 and TRBJ2-1, with 10 bases matching TRBD2. There are 15 residues in the CDR3. In germline, CDR1 is MDHEN, CDR2 SYDVKM. Unmatched junction bases numbered 9, after V lost 5 bases and J lost 8 bases. CDR3 region: CASSPLGLAVDEQFF. Written as DNA, the CDR3 is TGTGCCAGCAGTCCCCTCGGACTAGCGGTGGATGAGCAGTTCTTC.

This sequence joins TRBV6-5 and TRBJ1-2; 7 bases are shared with TRBD1. Per germline, CDR1 MNHEY and CDR2 SVGAGI. The CDR3 has 14 residues. J lost 12 bases, V lost 5 bases, and 15 bases had no gene match. The CDR3 sequence is CASSPREGAILHTF. The CDR3 nucleotides are TGTGCCAGCAGTCCCCGGGAGGGGGCGATTCTCCACACCTTC.

The CDR3, as DNA: TGTGCCAGTAGTATAGATCCCCTGCCGTCTAGCACAGATACGCAGTATTTT. Translated: CASSIDPLPSSTDTQYF. This rearrangement joins TRBV19 to TRBJ2-3; D unclear. Trimming shortened V by 0 bases and J by 0 bases, and 13 bases separated the two germline ends. This CDR3 spans 17 amino acids. The germline gives CDR1 LNHDA, CDR2 SQIVND (reference sequence).

The rearrangement joins TRBV2 to TRBJ2-3, with 9 nucleotides matching TRBD2. V dropped 4 bases and J dropped 2; count of bases not matched to a gene: 4. CDR3 size: 15 residues. The germline V gene encodes CDR1 SNHLY and CDR2 FYNNEI. CDR3 protein: CASSVQRGDTDTQYF. The CDR3, as DNA: TGTGCCAGCAGTGTCCAGCGGGGGGACACAGATACGCAGTATTTT. The full variable domain, in which reference TRBV2 and TRBJ2-3 provide the parts outside the CDR3, is EPEVTQTPSHQVTQMGQEVILRCVPISNHLYFYWYRQILGQKVEFLVSFYNNEISEKSEIFDDQFSVERPDGSNFTLKIRSTKLEDSAMYFCASSVQRGDTDTQYFGPGTRLTVL.

The rearrangement uses TRBV6-5 and TRBJ1-5; D is undetermined. V shed 2 bases and J shed 6 bases, with 11 bases lying between them. This CDR3 has 14 residues. CDR1 is MNHEY and CDR2 is SVGAGI in the germline V gene. CDR3 loop: CASSYRVRSQPQHF. Here the CDR3 DNA reads TGTGCCAGCAGTTACAGGGTTAGGAGTCAGCCCCAGCATTTT.

The rearrangement joins TRBV6-6 to TRBJ2-7; D not resolved. V was shortened by 5 bases and J by 6 bases, with 11 bases between the two germline ends. Germline-derived CDR1 and CDR2 are MNHNY and SVGAGI (reference sequence). This CDR3 has 12 residues. The CDR3 nucleotides read TGTGCCAGCAGTAAAGTTAAGGGCGAGCAGTACTTC. It yields the protein CASSKVKGEQYF.

The rearrangement uses TRBV2 and TRBJ1-3; D is perhaps TRBD1 (5 bases). The length of the CDR3 is 15 residues. Looked up from germline, CDR1 is SNHLY and CDR2 is FYNNEI. V lost 6 bases and J 0 bases, leaving 12 bases between the germline ends. This CDR3 reads CASSGDVVSGNTIYF. The CDR3 DNA reads as TGTGCCAGCAGCGGGGACGTGGTCTCTGGAAACACCATATATTTT.

The genes are TRBV9 and TRBJ2-2, with 8 bases identical to TRBD1. The CDR3 has 19 amino acids. Germline assignment: CDR1 SGDLS and CDR2 YYNGEE. V was clipped by 4 bases and J by 1 base; unmatched bases: 15. The CDR3 region has the DNA TGTGCCAGCAGCCATTTCTCAACACCCAGGGGGCAGAACACCGGGGAGCTGTTTTTT. Translation: CASSHFSTPRGQNTGELFF. Combining the CDR3 with reference TRBV9 and TRBJ2-2 gives the whole variable domain DSGVTQTPKHLITATGQRVTLRCSPRSGDLSVYWYQQSLDQGLQFLIQYYNGEERAKGNILERFSAQQFPDLHSELNLSSLELGDSALYFCASSHFSTPRGQNTGELFFGEGSRLTVL.

The chain employs TRBV7-2 and TRBJ1-1; TRBD1 matches 7 bases. The CDR3 is 14 amino acids. V lost 4 bases to trimming and J lost 3 bases; unmatched junction nucleotides: 5. Per the germline V gene, CDR1 is SGHTA and CDR2 is FQGNSA. CDR3 sequence (DNA): TGTGCCAGCAGCTCCCAGGGGGGGGACACTGAAGCTTTCTTT. It codes for CASSSQGGDTEAFF.